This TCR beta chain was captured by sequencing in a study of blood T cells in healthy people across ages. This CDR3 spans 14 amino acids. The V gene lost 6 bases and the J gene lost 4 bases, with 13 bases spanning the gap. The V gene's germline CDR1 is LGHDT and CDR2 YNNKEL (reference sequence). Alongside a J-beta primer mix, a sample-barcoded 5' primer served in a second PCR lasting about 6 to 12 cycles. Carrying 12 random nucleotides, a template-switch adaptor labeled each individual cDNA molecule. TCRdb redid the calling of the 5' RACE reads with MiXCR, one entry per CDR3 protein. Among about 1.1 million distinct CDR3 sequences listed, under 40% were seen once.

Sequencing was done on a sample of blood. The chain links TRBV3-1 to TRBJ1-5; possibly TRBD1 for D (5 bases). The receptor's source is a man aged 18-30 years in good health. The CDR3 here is CASRPTDRNQPQHF. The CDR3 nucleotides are TGTGCCAGCAGACCGACAGATAGAAATCAGCCCCAGCATTTT.